Listed below are T cell receptor beta chains from one sample, sequenced in a study of blood T cell repertoires in COVID-19. Generated by immunoSEQ multiplex PCR, the TCRdb table keeps only in-frame clones and is missing some. The top ten hold 1.5% to 2% of the sample, which has about 250,000 clones, around 86% seen once. Sequenced input: PBMCs or T cells enriched from blood (not recorded which). These receptors all stem from a woman aged 45-65 years who had recovered from COVID-19. Each CDR3 is given with its conserved first and last residue. Each record gives: V gene, clone size, D gene, J gene, CDR3 protein, CDR3 DNA. D genes are given only for firm matches. The listing skips clone size in some rows; elsewhere it reads once, few, many or a size class.

V gene: TRBV19
clone size: -
D gene: -
J gene: TRBJ1-5
CDR3 protein: CASSIGPPYQPQHF
CDR3 DNA: TGTGCCAGTAGTATAGGGCCACCTTATCAGCCCCAGCATTTT

V gene: TRBV29-1
clone size: -
D gene: TRBD1
J gene: TRBJ2-4
CDR3 protein: CSAGRQGVGDIQYF
CDR3 DNA: TGCAGCGCCGGACGACAGGGAGTGGGAGACATTCAGTACTTC

V gene: TRBV2
clone size: -
D gene: -
J gene: TRBJ1-5
CDR3 protein: CASYNQPRNNQPQHF
CDR3 DNA: TGTGCCAGCTACAACCAGCCCAGGAACAATCAGCCCCAGCATTTT

V gene: TRBV19
clone size: -
D gene: TRBD2
J gene: TRBJ2-7
CDR3 protein: CASSIQAGEFYEQYF
CDR3 DNA: TGTGCCAGTAGTATTCAAGCGGGAGAGTTCTACGAGCAGTACTTC

V gene: TRBV7-3
clone size: -
D gene: TRBD1
J gene: TRBJ1-2
CDR3 protein: CASSSEPTGEGYTF
CDR3 DNA: TGTGCCAGCAGCTCCGAACCGACAGGGGAAGGCTACACCTTC

V gene: TRBV2
clone size: -
D gene: TRBD1
J gene: TRBJ2-1
CDR3 protein: CASSEARATGVNEQFF
CDR3 DNA: TGTGCCAGCAGTGAAGCACGTGCGACAGGGGTGAATGAGCAGTTCTTC

V gene: TRBV9
clone size: -
D gene: -
J gene: TRBJ2-7
CDR3 protein: CASSVGQGPAYEQYF
CDR3 DNA: TGTGCCAGCAGCGTAGGGCAGGGGCCCGCCTACGAGCAGTACTTC

V gene: TRBV30
clone size: once
D gene: -
J gene: TRBJ2-1
CDR3 protein: CAGLVRDSYNEQFF
CDR3 DNA: TGTGCCGGTTTAGTACGGGACTCCTACAATGAGCAGTTCTTC

V gene: TRBV27
clone size: -
D gene: -
J gene: TRBJ2-2
CDR3 protein: CASNSGSGELFF
CDR3 DNA: TGTGCCAGCAACTCCGGGTCCGGGGAGCTGTTTTTT

V gene: TRBV5-6
clone size: -
D gene: -
J gene: TRBJ1-1
CDR3 protein: CASSLRVVRGNTEAFF
CDR3 DNA: TGTGCCAGCAGCTTGAGGGTAGTAAGGGGAAACACTGAAGCTTTCTTT

V gene: TRBV19
clone size: -
D gene: -
J gene: TRBJ1-1
CDR3 protein: CASSIVPWGQGSTEAFF
CDR3 DNA: TGTGCCAGTAGTATAGTCCCCTGGGGGCAGGGGAGCACTGAAGCTTTCTTT

V gene: TRBV19
clone size: -
D gene: TRBD1
J gene: TRBJ1-2
CDR3 protein: CASSNRDRPGYTF
CDR3 DNA: TGTGCCAGTAGTAACCGGGACAGGCCCGGCTACACCTTC

V gene: TRBV2
clone size: -
D gene: TRBD1
J gene: TRBJ1-2
CDR3 protein: CARATGGLYGYTF
CDR3 DNA: TGTGCCAGAGCAACAGGGGGCTTATATGGCTACACCTTC

V gene: TRBV6-6
clone size: -
D gene: TRBD1
J gene: TRBJ2-3
CDR3 protein: CASSRTGGQGRIIQDTQYF
CDR3 DNA: TGTGCCAGCAGTCGTACGGGTGGACAGGGTCGAATTATACAAGATACGCAGTATTTT

V gene: TRBV28
clone size: -
D gene: TRBD1
J gene: TRBJ1-5
CDR3 protein: CASSTTHRGIVTQHF
CDR3 DNA: TGTGCCAGCAGTACCACCCACAGGGGGATCGTTACCCAGCATTTT

V gene: TRBV4-1
clone size: -
D gene: TRBD1
J gene: TRBJ1-5
CDR3 protein: CASSQGQGARQPQHF
CDR3 DNA: TGCGCCAGCAGCCAAGGACAGGGGGCAAGGCAGCCCCAGCATTTT

V gene: TRBV2
clone size: -
D gene: -
J gene: TRBJ1-5
CDR3 protein: CASSDSGGSQPQHF
CDR3 DNA: TGTGCCAGCAGTGATTCGGGGGGCAGTCAGCCCCAGCATTTT

V gene: TRBV28
clone size: -
D gene: -
J gene: TRBJ1-2
CDR3 protein: CASRMGGAGYGYTF
CDR3 DNA: TGTGCCAGCAGGATGGGGGGGGCCGGCTATGGCTACACCTTC

V gene: TRBV2
clone size: few
D gene: TRBD2
J gene: TRBJ2-1
CDR3 protein: CASSGTSGVPNEQFF
CDR3 DNA: TGTGCCAGCAGTGGTACTAGCGGAGTCCCCAATGAGCAGTTCTTC

V gene: TRBV21-1
clone size: -
D gene: -
J gene: TRBJ2-1
CDR3 protein: CASSNRSVAGGKYNEQFF
CDR3 DNA: TGTGCCAGCAGCAACCGGAGCGTAGCGGGAGGGAAATACAATGAGCAGTTCTTC

V gene: TRBV28
clone size: many
D gene: -
J gene: TRBJ1-1
CDR3 protein: CASSLLGGLSTEAFF
CDR3 DNA: TGTGCCAGCAGTTTATTGGGGGGACTTAGCACTGAAGCTTTCTTT

V gene: TRBV14
clone size: -
D gene: -
J gene: TRBJ1-2
CDR3 protein: CASSQDRYNYGYTF
CDR3 DNA: TGTGCCAGCAGCCAAGATCGGTATAACTATGGCTACACCTTC

V gene: TRBV29-1
clone size: -
D gene: -
J gene: TRBJ2-2
CDR3 protein: CSADTGRRTGELFF
CDR3 DNA: TGCAGCGCTGATACAGGAAGGCGCACCGGGGAGCTGTTTTTT

V gene: TRBV30
clone size: -
D gene: -
J gene: TRBJ1-3
CDR3 protein: CAWSTGVVSGNTIYF
CDR3 DNA: TGTGCCTGGAGTACCGGGGTAGTATCTGGAAACACCATATATTTT

V gene: TRBV27
clone size: -
D gene: TRBD1
J gene: TRBJ2-1
CDR3 protein: CASRGQGAHEQFF
CDR3 DNA: TGTGCCAGCAGGGGTCAGGGGGCACATGAGCAGTTCTTC

V gene: TRBV6-4
clone size: -
D gene: -
J gene: TRBJ1-2
CDR3 protein: CASSDFARFQNYGYTF
CDR3 DNA: TGTGCCAGCAGTGATTTTGCCAGGTTCCAAAACTATGGCTACACCTTC

V gene: TRBV2
clone size: once
D gene: -
J gene: TRBJ1-5
CDR3 protein: CASSDSQNSNQPQHF
CDR3 DNA: TGTGCCAGCAGTGATAGCCAGAATAGCAATCAGCCCCAGCATTTT

V gene: TRBV6-5
clone size: -
D gene: -
J gene: TRBJ2-5
CDR3 protein: CASGGTAKETQYF
CDR3 DNA: TGTGCCAGCGGAGGGACGGCTAAAGAGACCCAGTACTTC

V gene: TRBV7-9
clone size: -
D gene: TRBD2
J gene: TRBJ2-1
CDR3 protein: CASSPPGTSEYNEQFF
CDR3 DNA: TGTGCCAGCAGCCCGCCCGGGACTAGCGAGTACAATGAGCAGTTCTTC